The 28 T cell receptor beta chains presented below share a single source sample, sequenced in a study of shared clonotypes between healthy human individuals. Measured with immunoSEQ multiplex PCR; TCRdb has only the in-frame clones, and not every one. Altogether about 2,500,000 clones are present, 90% to 95% being singletons, with the ten largest covering under 0.15%. Input material: naive CD4+ T cells sorted from blood. The sample's subset: CD45RA+ positively selected. The source of these receptors is a man younger than 35 in good health.

V gene TRBV7-3 combines with J gene TRBJ1-3; no clear D gene. The CDR3 spans 13 residues. CDR1 and CDR2 (germline): SGHTA, FQGTGA. The V end was cut by 5 bases, the J end by 4 bases, with 9 bases between. The CDR3 spells CASSPLGGNTIYF. The CDR3 bases are TGTGCCAGCAGCCCTCTCGGGGGAAACACCATATATTTT.

The chain combines TRBV19 with TRBJ1-5, with D possibly being TRBD1 (5 bases). The germline V gene has CDR1 LNHDA and CDR2 SQIVND (reference sequence). Between the trimmed V and J ends, which lost 5 bases and 3 bases, there was a span of 11 bases. This CDR3 contains 14 residues. The CDR3 DNA reads as TGTGCCAGTAGTTATGACAGCTCCAATCAGCCCCAGCATTTT. Translated, it gives CASSYDSSNQPQHF.

V gene TRBV4-3 combines with J gene TRBJ2-7; 10 positions match TRBD2. Trimming cost V 1 base and J 3 bases; bases outside gene matches: 3. Germline lookup yields CDR1 LGHNA and CDR2 YSLEER. This CDR3 is built from 15 residues. DNA of the CDR3: TGCGCCAGCAGCCAAGTACTAGCGGGACACTACGAGCAGTACTTC. Protein product: CASSQVLAGHYEQYF.

This clone was counted only a few times. The chain uses TRBV5-6 and TRBJ1-1; possible D gene TRBD1, 5 bases. This CDR3 comprises 12 residues. Looked up from germline, CDR1 is SGHDT and CDR2 is YYEEEE. V was shortened by 0 bases and J by 9 bases, with 9 bases between the two germline ends. The CDR3 is CASSLGGTQAFF. Here the CDR3 DNA reads TGTGCCAGCAGCTTGGGAGGGACTCAAGCTTTCTTT.

Concerning this clone: Other DNA sequences from this sample encode an identical CDR3 as well. This chain connects TRBV7-2 to TRBJ1-3, with D possibly being TRBD1 (5 bases). V was cut by 2 bases and J by 0 bases, with 8 bases left in between. Germline CDR1 SGHTA, CDR2 FQGNSA. The length of the CDR3 is 15 residues. The CDR3 DNA follows: TGTGCCAGCAGCTTACAGGGCCCCTCTGGAAACACCATATATTTT. Translated: CASSLQGPSGNTIYF.

This chain uses TRBV4-2 with TRBJ1-3; D gene uncertain. The V end lost 4 bases, the J end lost 2 bases, and 15 bases lay between the germline ends. This CDR3 region has 16 residues. Per the germline V gene, CDR1 is LGHNA and CDR2 is YNFKEQ. The CDR3 sequence: CASSPTWAAPGNTIYF. CDR3 sequence (DNA): TGTGCCAGCAGCCCGACTTGGGCTGCTCCTGGAAACACCATATATTTT.

The rearrangement joins TRBV19 to TRBJ2-5, with D unresolved. Germline lookup yields CDR1 LNHDA and CDR2 SQIVND (reference sequence). The ends were cut back, 3 bases at V and 4 bases at J, with 9 bases in the middle. This CDR3 region has 13 residues. The CDR3 DNA reads as TGTGCCAGTAGTATGAACGTGGGAGAGACCCAGTACTTC. Translation: CASSMNVGETQYF. The variable domain in full, with the rest retrieved from reference TRBV19 and TRBJ2-5, is DGGITQSPKYLFRKEGQNVTLSCEQNLNHDAMYWYRQDPGQGLRLIYYSQIVNDFQKGDIAEGYSVSREKKESFPLTVTSAQKNPTAFYLCASSMNVGETQYFGPGTRLLVL.

The chain uses TRBV5-4 and TRBJ1-6; D uncertain. Trimming removed 0 bases at V and 7 bases at J, with 17 bases between. Per the germline V gene, CDR1 is SGHNT and CDR2 is YYREEE (reference sequence). CDR3 length equals 17 residues. CDR3 sequence (DNA): TGTGCCAGCAGCTTGGACGGAAACCCCTCGGGGAATTCACCCCTCCACTTT. Translated, it gives CASSLDGNPSGNSPLHF.

CDR3 nucleotide sequence: TGTGCCAGCAGTGACCCGGGACAGGGAACCGGGGAGCTGTTTTTT. It encodes CASSDPGQGTGELFF. This chain uses TRBV2 with TRBJ2-2; 9 bases are shared with TRBD1. There are 15 residues in the CDR3. The ends lost 3 bases at V and 5 bases at J; junction bases unmatched: 4. From germline, CDR1 is SNHLY and CDR2 FYNNEI. Filled out from reference TRBV2 and TRBJ2-2, the complete variable domain reads EPEVTQTPSHQVTQMGQEVILRCVPISNHLYFYWYRQILGQKVEFLVSFYNNEISEKSEIFDDQFSVERPDGSNFTLKIRSTKLEDSAMYFCASSDPGQGTGELFFGEGSRLTVL.

The genes are TRBV19 and TRBJ1-5; a possible D gene is TRBD1 (6 bases). The V end was cut by 6 bases, the J end by 4 bases, with 13 bases between. There are 14 residues in the CDR3. CDR1 and CDR2 (germline): LNHDA, SQIVND (reference sequence). The CDR3 region is CASRGQAQNQPQHF. The CDR3 bases are TGTGCCAGTAGGGGACAAGCCCAGAATCAGCCCCAGCATTTT. Combining the CDR3 with reference TRBV19 and TRBJ1-5 gives the whole variable domain DGGITQSPKYLFRKEGQNVTLSCEQNLNHDAMYWYRQDPGQGLRLIYYSQIVNDFQKGDIAEGYSVSREKKESFPLTVTSAQKNPTAFYLCASRGQAQNQPQHFGDGTRLSIL.

The chain is built from TRBV13 and TRBJ1-4, with TRBD1 as a possible D gene (5 bases). Germline CDR1 is PRHDT and CDR2 is FYEKMQ (reference sequence). The V and J ends lost 0 bases and 7 bases respectively, with 15 bases between them. The CDR3 consists of 16 residues. This chain's CDR3 is CASSLGERGRGEKLFF. The CDR3 DNA reads as TGTGCCAGCAGCTTAGGAGAGAGGGGCCGTGGTGAAAAACTGTTTTTT.

This clone showed up just once. V and J are TRBV30 and TRBJ2-7; the match to TRBD1 covers 10 bases. CDR1 is GTSNPN and CDR2 is SVGIG in the germline V gene (reference sequence). This CDR3 region has 15 residues. V dropped 3 bases and J dropped 6; count of bases not matched to a gene: 11. In DNA form, the CDR3 reads TGTGCCTGGAGCCGCCCGGGACAGGGGACGGGCGAGCAGTACTTC. This codes for CAWSRPGQGTGEQYF.

The chain is built from TRBV28 and TRBJ1-6; a weak D match, TRBD1 (5 bases). The CDR3 runs to 18 residues. The germline CDR1 and CDR2 sequences are MDHEN and SYDVKM. Trimming shortened V by 1 base and J by 0 bases, and 13 bases separated the two germline ends. The CDR3 sequence: CASSLSAGLSSYNSPLHF. The CDR3 bases are TGTGCCAGCAGTTTATCGGCAGGGCTAAGCTCCTATAATTCACCCCTCCACTTT.

The chain links TRBV10-3 to TRBJ2-7; tentatively, D is TRBD1 (6 bases). Germline CDR1 ENHRY, CDR2 SYGVKD. V dropped 4 bases and J dropped 1 base, with 14 bases sitting between them. The CDR3 totals 15 residues. The CDR3 loop is CAISAHGQTSYEQYF. CDR3 in DNA: TGTGCCATCAGTGCCCATGGACAGACTTCCTACGAGCAGTACTTC.

This sequence joins TRBV7-2 and TRBJ2-2, with D maybe TRBD1 (6 bases). V was clipped by 5 bases and J by 4 bases, with 14 bases between them. CDR3 length: 15 residues. From germline, CDR1 is SGHTA and CDR2 FQGNSA. The CDR3 bases are TGTGCCAGCAGCCTGGGGGCGACAACCACCGGGGAGCTGTTTTTT. This translates into CASSLGATTTGELFF.

Notes on this clone: The same CDR3 is also encoded by other DNA sequences in this sample. The chain combines TRBV5-1 with TRBJ1-5; D gene unclear. In germline, CDR1 is SGHRS, CDR2 YFSETQ. CDR3 size: 13 residues. Trimming stripped 0 bases from V and 3 bases from J, with 4 bases between. CDR3 sequence reads: CASSLDVNQPQHF. CDR3 in DNA: TGCGCCAGCAGCTTGGACGTCAATCAGCCCCAGCATTTT.

The rearrangement uses TRBV28 and TRBJ1-6; no firm D call. The CDR3 extends over 16 amino acids. The V gene's germline CDR1 is MDHEN and CDR2 SYDVKM. Trimming stripped 3 bases from V and 5 bases from J, with 14 bases between. The CDR3, as DNA: TGTGCCAGCAGTTTTCGTTACACGGTGAATAATTCACCCCTCCACTTT. This encodes CASSFRYTVNNSPLHF.

The chain has TRBV19 and TRBJ2-7; tentative D call: TRBD2 (7 bases). The CDR3 spans 15 residues. The germline CDR1 and CDR2 sequences are LNHDA and SQIVND (reference sequence). V lost 3 bases and J 1 base, leaving 13 bases between the germline ends. The CDR3 loop is CASSIEGGPSYEQYF. CDR3 in DNA: TGTGCCAGTAGTATTGAGGGGGGGCCTTCCTACGAGCAGTACTTC.

This rearrangement joins TRBV10-2 to TRBJ1-4; D not certain. The CDR3 has 13 residues. The V and J ends lost 4 bases and 5 bases respectively, with 8 bases between them. CDR1 and CDR2 from the germline V gene are WSHSY and SAAADI. Here the CDR3 DNA reads TGCGCCAGCAGTGGACAAGTCAATGAAAAACTGTTTTTT. Amino acids: CASSGQVNEKLFF.

Concerning this clone: Additional DNA sequences in this sample encode the identical CDR3. The chain uses TRBV18 and TRBJ2-7; D unresolved. Germline V gives CDR1 KGHSH, CDR2 LQKENI. The CDR3 loop spans 12 amino acids. V was clipped by 5 bases and J by 0 bases, with 5 bases between them. The CDR3 DNA reads as TGTGCCAGCTCAGAGAGCTCCTACGAGCAGTACTTC. Translation gives CASSESSYEQYF.

The chain couples TRBV2 to TRBJ1-5; no reliable D call. The CDR3 has 13 residues. With 3 bases removed from V and 1 base from J, the gap between germline ends came to 4 bases. Looked up from germline, CDR1 is SNHLY and CDR2 is FYNNEI. The CDR3 is CASSDQSNQPQHF. CDR3 sequence (DNA): TGTGCCAGCAGTGACCAGAGCAATCAGCCCCAGCATTTT.

V usage is TRBV19 and J usage is TRBJ1-4, with D perhaps matching TRBD1 (5 bases). Trimming removed 5 bases at V and 4 bases at J, with 14 bases between. The germline V gene encodes CDR1 LNHDA and CDR2 SQIVND (reference sequence). This CDR3 contains 15 residues. CDR3 sequence: CASSPPGLSNEKLFF. CDR3 sequence (DNA): TGTGCCAGTAGTCCCCCGGGACTGAGTAATGAAAAACTGTTTTTT. Full variable domain (remainder filled in from reference TRBV19 and TRBJ1-4): DGGITQSPKYLFRKEGQNVTLSCEQNLNHDAMYWYRQDPGQGLRLIYYSQIVNDFQKGDIAEGYSVSREKKESFPLTVTSAQKNPTAFYLCASSPPGLSNEKLFFGSGTQLSVL.

The chain recombines TRBV10-1 with TRBJ1-3; D might be TRBD1 (5 bases). Germline loops: CDR1 WNHNN, CDR2 SYGVQD (reference sequence). Trimming cost V 6 bases and J 9 bases, with 15 bases left between them. CDR3 length: 13 residues. CDR3 sequence (DNA): TGCGCCAGCAGCGCCGGACAACTAACCACCATATATTTT. It yields the protein CASSAGQLTTIYF.

Points on this clone: The sample holds other DNA sequences that translate to the same CDR3. The V and J genes are TRBV10-3 and TRBJ2-3; D gene ambiguous. V was shortened by 0 bases and J by 1 base, with 2 bases between the two germline ends. Germline V lookup: CDR1 ENHRY, CDR2 SYGVKD. The length of the CDR3 is 13 residues. CDR3 coding DNA: TGTGCCATCAGTGAGTCCCGCACAGATACGCAGTATTTT. Translation gives CAISESRTDTQYF.

The chain combines TRBV19 with TRBJ2-1, with TRBD1 identical over 8 bases. This CDR3 contains 18 residues. V was clipped by 0 bases and J by 2 bases; unmatched bases: 9. CDR1 is LNHDA, CDR2 SQIVND, per germline (reference sequence). CDR3 residues: CASSIDPSGTGPYNEQFF. The CDR3 nucleotides are TGTGCCAGTAGTATAGATCCTTCCGGGACAGGTCCCTACAATGAGCAGTTCTTC.

The chain carries TRBV5-6 and TRBJ2-2, with 15 bases identical to TRBD2. The CDR3 loop spans 18 amino acids. Germline trimming cut 4 bases from V and 4 bases from J; bases unmatched to any gene: 8. Germline values: CDR1 SGHDT, CDR2 YYEEEE. CDR3 coding DNA: TGTGCCAGCAGCAGGGGACTAGCGGGAGGCCCCCGCACCGGGGAGCTGTTTTTT. Translated, it gives CASSRGLAGGPRTGELFF.

This clone was counted a few times. V usage is TRBV28 and J usage is TRBJ1-6; D is uncertain. The CDR3 consists of 14 residues. Between the trimmed V and J ends, which lost 8 bases and 7 bases, there was a span of 15 bases. Germline V gene data show CDR1 as MDHEN and CDR2 as SYDVKM. The CDR3 region is CASSQTDKNSPLHF. The DNA for the CDR3 is TGTGCCAGCTCACAGACGGATAAGAATTCACCCCTCCACTTT.

The chain couples TRBV7-2 to TRBJ2-4; D uncertain. Looked up from germline, CDR1 is SGHTA and CDR2 is FQGNSA. The CDR3 sequence is 14 residues long. V lost 5 bases to trimming and J lost 0 bases, with 8 bases between them. CDR3 region: CASSPTLAKNIQYF. CDR3 DNA sequence: TGTGCCAGCAGCCCCACGCTAGCCAAAAACATTCAGTACTTC.